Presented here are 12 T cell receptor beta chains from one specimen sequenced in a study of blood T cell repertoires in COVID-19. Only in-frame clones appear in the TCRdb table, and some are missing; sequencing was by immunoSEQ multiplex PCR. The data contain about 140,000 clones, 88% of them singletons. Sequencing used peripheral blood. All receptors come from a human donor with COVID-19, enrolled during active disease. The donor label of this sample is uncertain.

CDR3 in amino acids: CASTHPRQQPSTDTQYF. The CDR3 DNA reads as TGTGCCAGCACCCACCCCCGTCAACAGCCGAGCACAGATACGCAGTATTTT. The rearrangement links TRBV5-6 to TRBJ2-3; D is unresolved. Germline values: CDR1 SGHDT, CDR2 YYEEEE. This CDR3 comprises 17 residues. Trimming cost V 6 bases and J 0 bases, with 20 bases left between them.

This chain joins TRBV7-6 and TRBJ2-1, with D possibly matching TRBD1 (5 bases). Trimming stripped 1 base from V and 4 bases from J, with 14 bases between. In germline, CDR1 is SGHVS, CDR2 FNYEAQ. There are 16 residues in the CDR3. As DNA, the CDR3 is TGTGCCAGCAGCTTAGAGGTATCTGGGGCTTACAATGAGCAGTTCTTC. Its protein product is CASSLEVSGAYNEQFF.

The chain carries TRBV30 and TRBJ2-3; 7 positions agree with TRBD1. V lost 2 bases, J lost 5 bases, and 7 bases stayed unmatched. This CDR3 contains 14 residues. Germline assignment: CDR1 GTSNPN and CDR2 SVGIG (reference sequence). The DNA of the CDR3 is TGTGCCTGGAGTACCGGGACAGTCGAAGATACGCAGTATTTT. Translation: CAWSTGTVEDTQYF.

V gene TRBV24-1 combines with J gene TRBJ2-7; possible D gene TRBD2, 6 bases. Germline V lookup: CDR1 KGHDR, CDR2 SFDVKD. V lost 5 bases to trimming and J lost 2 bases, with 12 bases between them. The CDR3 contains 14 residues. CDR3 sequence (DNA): TGTGCCACCAGTGCTGGAGGGGTCCCCTACGAGCAGTACTTC. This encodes CATSAGGVPYEQYF.

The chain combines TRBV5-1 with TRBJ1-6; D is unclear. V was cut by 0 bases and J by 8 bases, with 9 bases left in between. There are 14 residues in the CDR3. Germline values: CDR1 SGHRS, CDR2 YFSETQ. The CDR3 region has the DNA TGCGCCAGCAGCTTGGCTTCACGGGATTCACCCCTCCACTTT. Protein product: CASSLASRDSPLHF.

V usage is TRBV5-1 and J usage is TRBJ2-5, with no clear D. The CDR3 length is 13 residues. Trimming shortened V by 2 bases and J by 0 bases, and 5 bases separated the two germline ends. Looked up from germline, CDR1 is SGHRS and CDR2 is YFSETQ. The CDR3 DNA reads TGCGCCAGCAGCTTTAGCAACCAAGAGACCCAGTACTTC. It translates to CASSFSNQETQYF.

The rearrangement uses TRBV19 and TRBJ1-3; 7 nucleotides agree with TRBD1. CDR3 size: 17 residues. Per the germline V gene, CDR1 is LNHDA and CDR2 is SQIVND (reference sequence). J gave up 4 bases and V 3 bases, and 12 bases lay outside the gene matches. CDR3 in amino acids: CASSMRTGHNLGNTIYF. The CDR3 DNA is TGTGCCAGTAGTATGCGGACAGGCCACAACTTGGGAAACACCATATATTTT.

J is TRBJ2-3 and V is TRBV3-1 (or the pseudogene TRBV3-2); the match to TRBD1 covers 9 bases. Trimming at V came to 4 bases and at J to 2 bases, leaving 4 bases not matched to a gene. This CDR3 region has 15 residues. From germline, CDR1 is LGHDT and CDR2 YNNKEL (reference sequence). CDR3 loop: CASSLQGAFTDTQYF. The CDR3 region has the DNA TGTGCCAGCAGCCTACAGGGGGCCTTCACAGATACGCAGTATTTT.

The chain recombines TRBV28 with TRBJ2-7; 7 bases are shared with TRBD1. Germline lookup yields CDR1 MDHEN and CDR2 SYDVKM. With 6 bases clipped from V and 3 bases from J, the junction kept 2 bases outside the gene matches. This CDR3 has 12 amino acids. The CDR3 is CASRGTVYEQYF. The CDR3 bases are TGTGCCAGCAGAGGGACAGTCTACGAGCAGTACTTC.

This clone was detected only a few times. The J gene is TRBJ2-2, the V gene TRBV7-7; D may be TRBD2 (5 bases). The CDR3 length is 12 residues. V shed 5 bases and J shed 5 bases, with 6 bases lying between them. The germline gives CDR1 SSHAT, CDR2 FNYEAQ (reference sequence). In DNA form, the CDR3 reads TGTGCCAGCAGCCGGGAAACCGGGGAGCTGTTTTTT. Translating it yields CASSRETGELFF.

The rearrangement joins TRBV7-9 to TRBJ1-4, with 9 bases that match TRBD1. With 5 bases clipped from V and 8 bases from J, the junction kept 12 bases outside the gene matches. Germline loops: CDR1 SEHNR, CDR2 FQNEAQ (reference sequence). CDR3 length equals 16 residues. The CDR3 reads CASSRAYRGREEKLFF. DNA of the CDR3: TGTGCCAGCAGCCGGGCCTACAGGGGGCGAGAAGAAAAACTGTTTTTT.

The CDR3 DNA reads TGTGCCATCAGTGGGCAGGGGATGAATCAGCCCCAGCATTTT. It encodes CAISGQGMNQPQHF. This rearrangement joins TRBV10-3 to TRBJ1-5, with D perhaps matching TRBD1 (6 bases). V lost 4 bases and J lost 4, with 11 bases in between. CDR3 length: 14 residues. The V gene's germline CDR1 is ENHRY and CDR2 SYGVKD.